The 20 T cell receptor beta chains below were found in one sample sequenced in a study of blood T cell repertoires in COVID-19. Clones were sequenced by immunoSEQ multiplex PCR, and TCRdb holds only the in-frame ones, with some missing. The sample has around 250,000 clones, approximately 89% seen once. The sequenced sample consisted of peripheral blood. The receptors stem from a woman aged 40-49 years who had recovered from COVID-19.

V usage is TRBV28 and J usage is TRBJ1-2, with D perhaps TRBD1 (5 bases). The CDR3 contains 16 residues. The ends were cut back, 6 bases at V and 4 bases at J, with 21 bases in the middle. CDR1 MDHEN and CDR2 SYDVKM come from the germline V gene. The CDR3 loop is CASSPSQWGGIYGYTF. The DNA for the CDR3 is TGTGCCAGCAGCCCCTCGCAGTGGGGGGGTATCTATGGCTACACCTTC.

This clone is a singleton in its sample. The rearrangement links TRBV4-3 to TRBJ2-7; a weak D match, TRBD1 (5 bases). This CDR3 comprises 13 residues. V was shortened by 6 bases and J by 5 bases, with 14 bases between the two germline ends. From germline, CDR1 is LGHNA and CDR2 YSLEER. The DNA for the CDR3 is TGCGCCAGCAGGGGGCGGACCGTACACGAGCAGTACGTC. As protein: CASRGRTVHEQYV.

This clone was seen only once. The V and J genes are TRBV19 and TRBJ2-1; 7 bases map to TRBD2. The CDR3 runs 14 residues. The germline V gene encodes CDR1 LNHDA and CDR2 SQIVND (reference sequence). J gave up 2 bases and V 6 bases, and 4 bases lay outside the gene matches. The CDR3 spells CASSAGVAYNEQFF. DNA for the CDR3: TGTGCCAGTAGCGCGGGAGTCGCCTACAATGAGCAGTTCTTC.

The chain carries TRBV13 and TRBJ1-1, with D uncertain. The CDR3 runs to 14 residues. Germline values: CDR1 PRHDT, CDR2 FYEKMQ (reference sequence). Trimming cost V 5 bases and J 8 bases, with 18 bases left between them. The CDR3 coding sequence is TGTGCCAGCAGCACCGGGAACGGACGGGAAGAAGCTTTCTTT. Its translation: CASSTGNGREEAFF.

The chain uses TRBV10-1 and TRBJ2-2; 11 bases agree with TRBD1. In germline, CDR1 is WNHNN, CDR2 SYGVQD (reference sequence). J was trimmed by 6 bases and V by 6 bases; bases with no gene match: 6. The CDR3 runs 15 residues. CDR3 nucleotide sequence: TGCGCCAGCAGCCGAGGGACAGGGGGAGCCGGGGAGCTGTTTTTT. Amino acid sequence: CASSRGTGGAGELFF.

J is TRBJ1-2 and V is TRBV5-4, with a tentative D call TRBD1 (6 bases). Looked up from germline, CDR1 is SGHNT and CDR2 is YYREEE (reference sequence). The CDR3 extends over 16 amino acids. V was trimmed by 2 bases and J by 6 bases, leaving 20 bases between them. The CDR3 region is CASSFTPGRGYDGYTF. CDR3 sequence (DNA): TGTGCCAGCAGCTTCACCCCAGGTAGGGGGTATGATGGCTACACCTTC.

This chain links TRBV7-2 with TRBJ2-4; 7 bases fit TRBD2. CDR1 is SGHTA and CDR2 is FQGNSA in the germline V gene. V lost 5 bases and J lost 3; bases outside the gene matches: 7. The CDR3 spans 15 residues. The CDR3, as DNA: TGTGCCAGCAGCCACGGGGGGAGCGTCAAAAACATTCAGTACTTC. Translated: CASSHGGSVKNIQYF.

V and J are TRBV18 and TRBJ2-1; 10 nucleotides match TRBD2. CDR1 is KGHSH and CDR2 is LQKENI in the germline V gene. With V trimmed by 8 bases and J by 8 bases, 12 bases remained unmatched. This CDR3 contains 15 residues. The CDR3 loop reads CASADLAGEVHEQFF. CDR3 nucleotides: TGTGCCAGCGCCGATCTAGCGGGAGAAGTTCATGAGCAGTTCTTC. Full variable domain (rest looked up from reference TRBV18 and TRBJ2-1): NAGVMQNPRHLVRRRGQEARLRCSPMKGHSHVYWYRQLPEEGLKFMVYLQKENIIDESGMPKERFSAEFPKEGPSILRIQQVVRGDSAAYFCASADLAGEVHEQFFGPGTRLTVL.

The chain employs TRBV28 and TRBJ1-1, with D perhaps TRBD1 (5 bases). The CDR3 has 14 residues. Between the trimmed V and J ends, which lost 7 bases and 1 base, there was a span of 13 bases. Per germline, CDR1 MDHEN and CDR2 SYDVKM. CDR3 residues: CASKGSGGNTEAFF. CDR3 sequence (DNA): TGTGCCAGCAAGGGATCGGGGGGGAACACTGAAGCTTTCTTT.

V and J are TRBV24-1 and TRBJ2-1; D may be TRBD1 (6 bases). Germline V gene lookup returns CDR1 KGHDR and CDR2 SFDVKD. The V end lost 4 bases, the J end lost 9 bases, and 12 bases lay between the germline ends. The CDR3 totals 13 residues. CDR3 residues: CATSEWGHGEQFF. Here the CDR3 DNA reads TGTGCCACCAGTGAATGGGGACACGGTGAGCAGTTCTTC.

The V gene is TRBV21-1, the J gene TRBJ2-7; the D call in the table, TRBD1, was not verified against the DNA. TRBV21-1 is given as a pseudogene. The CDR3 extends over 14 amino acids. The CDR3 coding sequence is TGTGCCAGCAGCAAAGAAGGGGGCTTCTACGAGCAGTACGTC. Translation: CASSKEGGFYEQYV.

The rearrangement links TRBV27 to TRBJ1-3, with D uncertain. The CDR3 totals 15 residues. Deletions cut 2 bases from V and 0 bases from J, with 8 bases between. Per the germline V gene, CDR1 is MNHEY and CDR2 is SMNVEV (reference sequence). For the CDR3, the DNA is TGTGCCAGCAGTTTAAGACAAGACTCTGGAAACACCATATATTTT. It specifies CASSLRQDSGNTIYF.

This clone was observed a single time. The chain's CDR3 is CASSPGLNTEAFF. CDR3 DNA sequence: TGTGCCAGCAGCCCGGGGTTGAACACTGAAGCTTTCTTT. This chain connects TRBV5-6 to TRBJ1-1; D not certain. The CDR3 extends over 13 amino acids. Germline assignment: CDR1 SGHDT and CDR2 YYEEEE. V was cut by 4 bases and J by 0 bases, with 7 bases left in between.

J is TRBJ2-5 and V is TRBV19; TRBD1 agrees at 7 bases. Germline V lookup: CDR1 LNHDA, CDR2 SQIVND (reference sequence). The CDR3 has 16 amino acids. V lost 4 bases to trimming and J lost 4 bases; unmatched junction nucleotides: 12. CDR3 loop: CASSKGGGDRGETQYF. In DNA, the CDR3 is TGTGCCAGTAGTAAGGGTGGTGGGGACAGAGGAGAGACCCAGTACTTC.

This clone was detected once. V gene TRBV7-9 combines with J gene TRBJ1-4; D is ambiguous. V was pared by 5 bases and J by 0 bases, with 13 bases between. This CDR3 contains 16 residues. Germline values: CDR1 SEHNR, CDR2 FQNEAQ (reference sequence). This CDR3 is CASSPSGRATNEKLFF. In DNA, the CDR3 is TGTGCCAGCAGCCCCTCAGGTCGAGCAACTAATGAAAAACTGTTTTTT.

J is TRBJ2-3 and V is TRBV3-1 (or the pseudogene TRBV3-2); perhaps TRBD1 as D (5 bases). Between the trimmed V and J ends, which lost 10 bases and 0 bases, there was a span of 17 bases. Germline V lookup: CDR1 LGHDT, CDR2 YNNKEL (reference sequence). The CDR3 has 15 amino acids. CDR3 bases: TGTGCCAAGGGTCGAGTGGGGCATAGCACAGATACGCAGTATTTT. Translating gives CAKGRVGHSTDTQYF.

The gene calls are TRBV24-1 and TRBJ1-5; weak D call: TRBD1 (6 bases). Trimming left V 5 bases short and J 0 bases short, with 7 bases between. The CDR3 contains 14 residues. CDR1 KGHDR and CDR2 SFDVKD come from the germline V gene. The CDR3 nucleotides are TGTGCCACCAGTGGACAGGTTAGCAATCAGCCCCAGCATTTT. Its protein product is CATSGQVSNQPQHF.

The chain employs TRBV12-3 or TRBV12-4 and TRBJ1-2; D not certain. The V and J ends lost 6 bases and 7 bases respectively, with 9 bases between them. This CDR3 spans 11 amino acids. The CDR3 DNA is TGTGCCAGCAGGGCTGAGGGTGGCTACACCTTC. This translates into CASRAEGGYTF.

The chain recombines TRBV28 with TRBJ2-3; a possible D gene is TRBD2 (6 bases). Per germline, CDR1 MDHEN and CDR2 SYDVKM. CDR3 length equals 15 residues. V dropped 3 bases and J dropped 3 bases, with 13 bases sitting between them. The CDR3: CASSLRLSGTDTQYF. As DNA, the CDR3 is TGTGCCAGCAGTTTGAGGCTTAGCGGAACAGATACGCAGTATTTT.

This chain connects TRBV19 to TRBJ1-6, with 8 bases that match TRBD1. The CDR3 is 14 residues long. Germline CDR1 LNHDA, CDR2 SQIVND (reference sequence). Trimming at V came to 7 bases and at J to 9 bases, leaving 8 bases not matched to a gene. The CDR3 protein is CASTKAQGGSPLHF. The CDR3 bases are TGTGCCAGTACCAAAGCACAGGGGGGTTCACCCCTCCACTTT. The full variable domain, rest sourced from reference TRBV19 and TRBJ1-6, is DGGITQSPKYLFRKEGQNVTLSCEQNLNHDAMYWYRQDPGQGLRLIYYSQIVNDFQKGDIAEGYSVSREKKESFPLTVTSAQKNPTAFYLCASTKAQGGSPLHFGNGTRLTVT.